These 30 T cell receptor beta chains were sequenced from one sample in a study of beta chain features in type 1 diabetes. The study's findings and limits: All four CD4+ subsets from Type 1 diabetes patients carried moderately but significantly shorter TCRB CDR3s.

Expressed TCRB transcripts were sequenced because the entire RNA isolate underwent reverse transcription. Generated by immunoSEQ multiplex PCR, the TCRdb table keeps only in-frame clones and is missing some. Among a few hundred thousand clones listed, around 15% were seen once. No cognate antigen is known for these TCRs. The sequenced sample consisted of naive CD4+ T cells from blood. The receptors come from a man aged 25 to 40 with type 1 diabetes.

The chain links TRBV18 to TRBJ2-5; D unclear. The CDR3 consists of 13 residues. Germline V lookup: CDR1 KGHSH, CDR2 LQKENI. V was pared by 2 bases and J by 2 bases, with 6 bases between. The CDR3 is CASSPDLQETQYF. DNA of the CDR3: TGTGCCAGCTCACCAGACTTACAAGAGACCCAGTACTTC.

This clone has a handful of counts. This chain connects TRBV10-1 to TRBJ2-3, with D perhaps given as TRBD1 or TRBD2 (5 bases each). V lost 8 bases and J 8 bases, leaving 11 bases between the germline ends. The CDR3 is 11 residues long. The germline CDR1 and CDR2 sequences are WNHNN and SYGVQD (reference sequence). CDR3: CASGGSVTQYF. CDR3 DNA: TGCGCCAGCGGGGGATCGGTTACGCAGTATTTT.

The gene calls are TRBV9 and TRBJ2-1; D remains ambiguous. The length of the CDR3 is 15 residues. The V end lost 3 bases, the J end lost 0 bases, and 10 bases lay between the germline ends. Germline V gene lookup returns CDR1 SGDLS and CDR2 YYNGEE. The CDR3 nucleotides are TGTGCCAGCAGCGGTTACACGAGCTCCTACAATGAGCAGTTCTTC. It encodes CASSGYTSSYNEQFF.

V gene TRBV28 combines with J gene TRBJ2-4; D is uncertain. The V end lost 6 bases, the J end lost 0 bases, and 12 bases lay between the germline ends. Per the germline V gene, CDR1 is MDHEN and CDR2 is SYDVKM. This CDR3 has 15 amino acids. DNA of the CDR3: TGTGCCAGCAGGCGACTGGCCGTAGCCAAAAACATTCAGTACTTC. This codes for CASRRLAVAKNIQYF.

This clone was found a few times. This chain uses TRBV9 with TRBJ2-5; D gene unclear. The V gene's germline CDR1 is SGDLS and CDR2 YYNGEE. V was trimmed by 4 bases and J by 0 bases, leaving 10 bases between them. CDR3 length: 14 residues. As DNA, the CDR3 is TGTGCCAGCAGCTTGAGACCTTACCAAGAGACCCAGTACTTC. This encodes CASSLRPYQETQYF.

Note on this clone: Other DNA sequences in the sample encode the same CDR3. The chain combines TRBV20-1 with TRBJ2-1; D unclear. From germline, CDR1 is DFQATT and CDR2 SNEGSKA (reference sequence). The V end was cut by 1 base, the J end by 3 bases, with 1 base between. This CDR3 has 11 amino acids. The CDR3 DNA reads TGCAGTGCTAGAGGCTACAATGAGCAGTTCTTC. This translates into CSARGYNEQFF.

This clone appeared a few times. This rearrangement joins TRBV30 to TRBJ1-1; a weak D match, TRBD1 (5 bases). Germline CDR1 reads GTSNPN; CDR2 reads SVGIG (reference sequence). The length of the CDR3 is 14 residues. Trimming pared 0 bases from V and 1 base from J, leaving 9 bases between. Here the CDR3 DNA reads TGTGCCTGGAGTGTTGGACACTCGAACACTGAAGCTTTCTTT. Translation gives CAWSVGHSNTEAFF.

The rearrangement joins TRBV29-1 to TRBJ1-5; a possible D gene is TRBD1 (6 bases). Germline CDR1 is SQVTM and CDR2 is ANQGSEA. The CDR3 has 13 residues. V was clipped by 6 bases and J by 2 bases, with 11 bases between them. CDR3 residues: CSVKTGRNQPQHF. In nucleotides, the CDR3 is TGCAGCGTAAAGACAGGCCGCAATCAGCCCCAGCATTTT.

The CDR3 spells CASSPYIAGRDEEQYF. The CDR3 DNA is TGTGCCAGCAGCCCCTATATTGCCGGGAGGGATGAGGAGCAGTACTTC. This chain links TRBV7-8 with TRBJ2-7, with 8 bases lining up with TRBD2. V gave up 5 bases and J gave up 7 bases; unmatched junction bases: 16. Germline-derived CDR1 and CDR2 are SGHVS and FQNEAQ. The CDR3 is 16 amino acids.

The genes are TRBV7-9 and TRBJ2-3, with D maybe TRBD2 (6 bases). This CDR3 comprises 18 residues. The ends were cut back, 3 bases at V and 2 bases at J, with 21 bases in the middle. Germline loops: CDR1 SEHNR, CDR2 FQNEAQ (reference sequence). The CDR3 nucleotides read TGTGCCAGCAGCTTTGGAGGTCCCATAGCGGAGTACACAGATACGCAGTATTTT. This sequence encodes CASSFGGPIAEYTDTQYF.

The chain recombines TRBV14 with TRBJ2-5; 8 bases are shared with TRBD2. The CDR3 spans 15 residues. V lost 3 bases to trimming and J lost 5 bases; unmatched junction nucleotides: 8. Per germline, CDR1 SGHDN and CDR2 FVKESK. The CDR3, as DNA: TGTGCCAGCAGCCAGGGGACTAGGCGGAGGGAGACCCAGTACTTC. The encoded protein is CASSQGTRRRETQYF.

The chain joins TRBV18 to TRBJ2-7, with 7 bases fitting TRBD1. Germline loops: CDR1 KGHSH, CDR2 LQKENI. J lost 2 bases, V lost 5 bases, and 6 bases had no gene match. This CDR3 has 14 residues. The CDR3 here is CASSASGTAYEQYF. The CDR3 nucleotides are TGTGCCAGCTCAGCCTCCGGGACAGCCTACGAGCAGTACTTC.

This clone was seen a handful of times. The rearrangement joins TRBV11-2 to TRBJ2-4; D unresolved. CDR1 is SGHAT, CDR2 FQNNGV, per germline. The V end was cut by 3 bases, the J end by 8 bases, with 5 bases between. The CDR3 runs to 11 residues. The CDR3 nucleotides read TGTGCCAGCAGCTTGAGTGACATTCAGTACTTC. This codes for CASSLSDIQYF.

The CDR3 loop is CASSLGRWTGNNEQFF. In nucleotides, the CDR3 is TGTGCCAGCAGCTTAGGACGTTGGACAGGTAACAATGAGCAGTTCTTC. The chain carries TRBV13 and TRBJ2-1, with 7 bases aligning to TRBD1. The CDR3 runs to 16 residues. J gave up 5 bases and V 0 bases, and 7 bases lay outside the gene matches. From germline, CDR1 is PRHDT and CDR2 FYEKMQ (reference sequence).

The gene calls are TRBV7-3 and TRBJ2-3; D remains unclear. Trimming removed 1 base at V and 6 bases at J, with 2 bases between. CDR1 and CDR2 from the germline V gene are SGHTA and FQGTGA. This CDR3 region has 11 residues. CDR3 residues: CASSLRDTQYF. The CDR3 DNA sequence: TGTGCCAGCAGCTTAAGGGATACGCAGTATTTT.

The genes are TRBV7-9 and TRBJ2-7; D call uncertain. V was pared by 6 bases and J by 0 bases, with 9 bases between. CDR1 and CDR2 (germline): SEHNR, FQNEAQ (reference sequence). The CDR3 totals 13 residues. The CDR3 sequence: CASRDAISYEQYF. The CDR3 DNA follows: TGTGCCAGCAGAGATGCAATCTCCTACGAGCAGTACTTC.

The chain is built from TRBV27 and TRBJ1-5, with unresolved D. Trimming removed 8 bases from V and 3 bases from J, with 8 bases in between. The germline gives CDR1 MNHEY, CDR2 SMNVEV (reference sequence). The CDR3 is 12 residues long. The DNA of the CDR3 is TGTGCCAGCCGTAGGATCAATCAGCCCCAGCATTTT. Translating gives CASRRINQPQHF.

The chain couples TRBV29-1 to TRBJ2-3; 9 nucleotides agree with TRBD2. The length of the CDR3 is 15 residues. The J segment lost 1 base and the V segment lost 8 bases, leaving 10 bases of the junction unmatched. CDR1 is SQVTM and CDR2 is ANQGSEA in the germline V gene. The DNA of the CDR3 is TGCAGCTTCAGCCGGTTAGCGGGAGGCACAGATACGCAGTATTTT. It is translated as CSFSRLAGGTDTQYF.

The V gene is TRBV19, the J gene TRBJ1-2; 7 bases are a match to TRBD1. The CDR3 totals 15 residues. Germline trimming cut 7 bases from V and 3 bases from J; bases unmatched to any gene: 11. The germline CDR1 and CDR2 sequences are LNHDA and SQIVND (reference sequence). In DNA form, the CDR3 reads TGTGCCAGTACCCTCATGAGGGGGCAGGACTATGGCTACACCTTC. Amino acid sequence: CASTLMRGQDYGYTF.

The chain uses TRBV27 and TRBJ2-5, with 7 positions matching TRBD1. V shed 4 bases, J shed 2 bases, and the junction held 4 bases outside the gene matches. The CDR3 consists of 14 residues. The germline V gene has CDR1 MNHEY and CDR2 SMNVEV (reference sequence). The CDR3 region has the DNA TGTGCCAGCAGTTCCGACAGGGTTCAAGAGACCCAGTACTTC. Protein sequence: CASSSDRVQETQYF.

This clone was detected a few times. The rearrangement joins TRBV30 to TRBJ1-3; D unresolved. V was pared by 2 bases and J by 4 bases, with 3 bases between. CDR3 length: 11 residues. Germline V lookup: CDR1 GTSNPN, CDR2 SVGIG (reference sequence). The CDR3 spells CAWSFGNTIYF. CDR3 DNA sequence: TGTGCCTGGAGTTTCGGAAACACCATATATTTT. The full variable domain, in which reference TRBV30 and TRBJ1-3 provide the parts outside the CDR3, is SQTIHQWPATLVQPVGSPLSLECTVEGTSNPNLYWYRQAAGRGLQLLFYSVGIGQISSEVPQNLSASRPQDRQFILSSKKLLLSDSGFYLCAWSFGNTIYFGEGSWLTVV.

This rearrangement joins TRBV7-9 to TRBJ2-7, with 10 bases matching TRBD2. Germline-derived CDR1 and CDR2 are SEHNR and FQNEAQ (reference sequence). This CDR3 is 15 amino acids long. The junction had 8 bases not matched to a gene; V was cut back by 3 bases and J by 6 bases. As DNA, the CDR3 is TGTGCCAGCAGCTTTACTAGCGGGATTGCTGGCGAGCAGTACTTC. As protein: CASSFTSGIAGEQYF.

This clone was detected only a few times. The chain is built from TRBV18 and TRBJ2-5; D not certain. Trimming removed 5 bases from V and 5 bases from J, with 18 bases in between. In germline, CDR1 is KGHSH, CDR2 LQKENI. CDR3 length: 15 amino acids. The DNA of the CDR3 is TGTGCCAGCTCATCGGGCCACAGTGGGATCGAGACCCAGTACTTC. The encoded protein is CASSSGHSGIETQYF.

This chain links TRBV5-6 with TRBJ2-1; D remains ambiguous. This CDR3 has 14 residues. Looked up from germline, CDR1 is SGHDT and CDR2 is YYEEEE. Trimming removed 2 bases from V and 6 bases from J, with 12 bases in between. The CDR3 here is CASSLMKSLNEQFF. CDR3 DNA sequence: TGTGCCAGCAGCTTAATGAAGTCGCTCAATGAGCAGTTCTTC. The variable domain in full, completed from reference TRBV5-6 and TRBJ2-1, reads DAGVTQSPTHLIKTRGQQVTLRCSPKSGHDTVSWYQQALGQGPQFIFQYYEEEERQRGNFPDRFSGHQFPNYSSELNVNALLLGDSALYLCASSLMKSLNEQFFGPGTRLTVL.

The chain recombines TRBV9 with TRBJ2-7, with 9 bases that match TRBD1. From germline, CDR1 is SGDLS and CDR2 YYNGEE. The CDR3 length is 15 residues. J gave up 10 bases and V 4 bases, and 15 bases lay outside the gene matches. DNA for the CDR3: TGTGCCAGCAGCCCTGCCCCTGGGACAGGGATCTCACAGTACTTC. This encodes CASSPAPGTGISQYF.

In its sample, this clone was seen a few times. This chain links TRBV7-2 with TRBJ2-5; D assignment may be TRBD1 or TRBD2 (5 bases each). Germline V CDR1 and CDR2: SGHTA, FQGNSA. Trimming shortened V by 10 bases and J by 5 bases, and 11 bases separated the two germline ends. The length of the CDR3 is 11 residues. The CDR3 bases are TGTGCCACCGGGGCTGGGGAGACCCAGTACTTC. Its translation is CATGAGETQYF.

A few counts support this clone. V is TRBV30 and J is TRBJ1-2, with TRBD1 identical over 9 bases. This CDR3 has 13 residues. Germline V CDR1 and CDR2: GTSNPN, SVGIG (reference sequence). V lost 2 bases to trimming and J lost 7 bases; unmatched junction nucleotides: 5. The CDR3 nucleotides read TGTGCCTGGAGTCCGGACAGGGGAGTTGGCTACACCTTC. As protein: CAWSPDRGVGYTF.

J is TRBJ2-5 and V is TRBV30, with D unclear. The ends were cut back, 3 bases at V and 1 base at J, with 9 bases in the middle. This CDR3 region has 13 residues. Germline V gives CDR1 GTSNPN, CDR2 SVGIG (reference sequence). CDR3 loop: CAWSETAQETQYF. The CDR3 region has the DNA TGTGCCTGGAGCGAGACTGCCCAAGAGACCCAGTACTTC.

The rearrangement uses TRBV7-2 and TRBJ1-2; D is ambiguous. V was trimmed by 4 bases and J by 0 bases, leaving 9 bases between them. Germline V gene sequence: CDR1 SGHTA, CDR2 FQGNSA. This CDR3 contains 14 residues. The CDR3 DNA is TGTGCCAGCAGCTCCTGGGGTTCTAACTATGGCTACACCTTC. It codes for CASSSWGSNYGYTF.

This clone was seen a few times. Other nucleotide sequences in the sample specify the same CDR3. The chain couples TRBV30 to TRBJ2-2; D not resolved. From germline, CDR1 is GTSNPN and CDR2 SVGIG (reference sequence). The CDR3 has 14 amino acids. Trimming removed 2 bases from V and 0 bases from J, with 7 bases in between. The CDR3 here is CAWSPGPNTGELFF. The CDR3 coding sequence is TGTGCCTGGAGTCCCGGCCCGAACACCGGGGAGCTGTTTTTT.